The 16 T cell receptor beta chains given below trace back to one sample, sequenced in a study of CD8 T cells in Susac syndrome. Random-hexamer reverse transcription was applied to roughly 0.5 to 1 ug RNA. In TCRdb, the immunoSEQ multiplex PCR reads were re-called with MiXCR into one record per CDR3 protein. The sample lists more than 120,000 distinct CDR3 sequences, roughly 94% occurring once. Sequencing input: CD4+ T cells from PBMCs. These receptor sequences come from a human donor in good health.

CDR3 protein: CASSPGRTHQPQHF. The CDR3 DNA sequence: TGTGCCAGCAGCCCCGGGAGGACCCATCAGCCCCAGCATTTT. The chain is built from TRBV3-1 and TRBJ1-5; D is unclear. The V end lost 4 bases, the J end lost 5 bases, and 12 bases lay between the germline ends. CDR1 is LGHDT and CDR2 is YNNKEL in the germline V gene (reference sequence). The CDR3 spans 14 residues.

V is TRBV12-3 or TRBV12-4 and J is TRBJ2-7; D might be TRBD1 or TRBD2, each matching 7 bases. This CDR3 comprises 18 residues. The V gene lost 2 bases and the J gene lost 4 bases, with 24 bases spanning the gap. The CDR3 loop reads CASSLPRGAGGDRYEQYF. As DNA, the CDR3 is TGTGCCAGCAGTTTACCGCGAGGGGCAGGGGGGGACAGATACGAGCAGTACTTC.

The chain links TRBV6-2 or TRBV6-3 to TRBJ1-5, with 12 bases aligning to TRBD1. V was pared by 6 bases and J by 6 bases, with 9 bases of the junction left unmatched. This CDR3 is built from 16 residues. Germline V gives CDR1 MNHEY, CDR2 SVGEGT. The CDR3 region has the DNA TGTGCCAGCAGCCGCGGGACAGGGGGCGCGCGTCAGCCCCAGCATTTT. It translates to CASSRGTGGARQPQHF.

The CDR3 loop is CASSQVTGELFF. CDR3 sequence (DNA): TGTGCCAGCAGCCAAGTCACCGGGGAGCTGTTTTTT. V usage is TRBV4-2 and J usage is TRBJ2-2; no reliable D call. CDR3 length equals 12 residues. The germline V and J ends were trimmed by 1 base and 4 bases, with 1 base remaining between them. Germline V lookup: CDR1 LGHNA, CDR2 YNFKEQ.

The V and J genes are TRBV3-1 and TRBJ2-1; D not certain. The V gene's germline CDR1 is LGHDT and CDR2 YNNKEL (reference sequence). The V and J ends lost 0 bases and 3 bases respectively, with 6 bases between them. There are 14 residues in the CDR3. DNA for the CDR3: TGTGCCAGCAGCCAAGAGTGGGACTACAATGAGCAGTTCTTC. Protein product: CASSQEWDYNEQFF.

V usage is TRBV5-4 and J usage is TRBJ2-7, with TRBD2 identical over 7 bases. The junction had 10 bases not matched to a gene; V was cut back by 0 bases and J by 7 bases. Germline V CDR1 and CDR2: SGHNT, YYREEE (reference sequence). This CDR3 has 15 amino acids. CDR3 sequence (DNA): TGTGCCAGCAGCTTGGAACTAGCACCCGGGAGGGAGCAGTACTTC. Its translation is CASSLELAPGREQYF.

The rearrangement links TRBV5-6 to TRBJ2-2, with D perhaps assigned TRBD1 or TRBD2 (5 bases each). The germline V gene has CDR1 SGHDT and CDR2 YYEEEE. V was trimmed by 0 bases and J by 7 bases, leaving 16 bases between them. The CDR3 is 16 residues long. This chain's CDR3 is CASSLAGAGSGGELFF. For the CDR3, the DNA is TGTGCCAGCAGCTTGGCCGGGGCAGGGAGCGGCGGGGAGCTGTTTTTT.

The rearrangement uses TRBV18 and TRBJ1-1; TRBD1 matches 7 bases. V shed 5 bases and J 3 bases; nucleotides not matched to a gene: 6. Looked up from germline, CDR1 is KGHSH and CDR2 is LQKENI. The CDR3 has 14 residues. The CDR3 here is CASSLQGRDTEAFF. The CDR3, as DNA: TGTGCCAGCTCATTACAGGGGAGGGACACTGAAGCTTTCTTT.

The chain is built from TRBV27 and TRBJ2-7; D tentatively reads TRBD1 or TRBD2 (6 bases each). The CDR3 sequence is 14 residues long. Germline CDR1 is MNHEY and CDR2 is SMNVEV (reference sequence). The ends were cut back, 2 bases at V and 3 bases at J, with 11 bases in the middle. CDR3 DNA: TGTGCCAGCAGTTTAGCACAGGGAGGCTACGAGCAGTACTTC. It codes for CASSLAQGGYEQYF.

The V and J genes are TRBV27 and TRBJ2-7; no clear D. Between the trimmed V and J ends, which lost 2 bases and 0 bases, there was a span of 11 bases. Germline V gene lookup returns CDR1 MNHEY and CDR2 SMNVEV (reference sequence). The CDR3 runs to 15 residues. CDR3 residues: CASSLVPLSSYEQYF. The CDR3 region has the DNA TGTGCCAGCAGTTTAGTTCCCCTGAGCTCCTACGAGCAGTACTTC.

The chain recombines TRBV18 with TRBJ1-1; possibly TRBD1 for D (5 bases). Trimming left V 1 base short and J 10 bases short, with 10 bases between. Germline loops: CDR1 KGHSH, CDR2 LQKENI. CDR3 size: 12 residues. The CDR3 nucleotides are TGTGCCAGCTCACCACAAGGGCAGGGAGCTTTCTTT. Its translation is CASSPQGQGAFF.

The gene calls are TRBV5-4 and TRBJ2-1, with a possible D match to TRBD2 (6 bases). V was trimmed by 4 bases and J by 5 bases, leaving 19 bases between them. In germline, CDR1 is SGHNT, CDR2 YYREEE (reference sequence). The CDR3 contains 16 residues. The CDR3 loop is CASSKRVGRENNEQFF. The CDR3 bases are TGTGCCAGCAGCAAAAGGGTGGGGCGGGAAAACAATGAGCAGTTCTTC.

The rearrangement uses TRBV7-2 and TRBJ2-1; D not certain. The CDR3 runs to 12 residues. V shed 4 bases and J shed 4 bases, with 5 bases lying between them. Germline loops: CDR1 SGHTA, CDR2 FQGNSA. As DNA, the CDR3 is TGTGCCAGCAGCTCAAAATACAATGAGCAGTTCTTC. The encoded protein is CASSSKYNEQFF. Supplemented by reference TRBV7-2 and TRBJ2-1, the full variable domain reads GAGVSQSPSNKVTEKGKDVELRCDPISGHTALYWYRQSLGQGLEFLIYFQGNSAPDKSGLPSDRFSAERTGGSVSTLTIQRTQQEDSAVYLCASSSKYNEQFFGPGTRLTVL.

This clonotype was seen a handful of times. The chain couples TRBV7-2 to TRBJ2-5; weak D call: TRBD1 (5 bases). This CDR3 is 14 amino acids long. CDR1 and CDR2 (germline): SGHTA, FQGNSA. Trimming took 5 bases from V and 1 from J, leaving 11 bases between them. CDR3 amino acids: CASSLSDSQETQYF. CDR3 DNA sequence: TGTGCCAGCAGCCTAAGCGACAGCCAAGAGACCCAGTACTTC.

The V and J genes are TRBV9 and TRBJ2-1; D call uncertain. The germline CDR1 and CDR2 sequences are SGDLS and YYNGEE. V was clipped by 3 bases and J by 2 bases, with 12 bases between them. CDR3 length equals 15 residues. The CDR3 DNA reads TGTGCCAGCAGCGCTCTACACAGCACCTACAATGAGCAGTTCTTC. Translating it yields CASSALHSTYNEQFF.

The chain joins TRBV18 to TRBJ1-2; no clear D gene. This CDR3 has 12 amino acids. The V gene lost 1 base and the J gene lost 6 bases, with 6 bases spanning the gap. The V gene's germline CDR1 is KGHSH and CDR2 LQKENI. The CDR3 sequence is CASSPRQDGYTF. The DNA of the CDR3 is TGTGCCAGCTCACCACGGCAGGATGGCTACACCTTC.